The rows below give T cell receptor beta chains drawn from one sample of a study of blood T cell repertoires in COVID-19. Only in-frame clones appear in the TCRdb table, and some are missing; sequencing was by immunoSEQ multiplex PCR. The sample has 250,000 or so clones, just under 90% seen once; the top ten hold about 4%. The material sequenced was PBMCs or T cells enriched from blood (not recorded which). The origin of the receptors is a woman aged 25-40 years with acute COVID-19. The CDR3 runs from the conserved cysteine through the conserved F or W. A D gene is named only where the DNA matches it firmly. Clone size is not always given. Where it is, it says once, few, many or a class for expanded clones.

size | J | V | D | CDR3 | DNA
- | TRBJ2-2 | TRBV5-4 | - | CASSLFAEIGELFF | TGTGCCAGCAGCTTGTTTGCGGAGATCGGGGAGCTGTTTTTT
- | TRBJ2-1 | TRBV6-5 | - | CASRNRVDEQFF | TGTGCCAGCAGAAACAGGGTTGATGAGCAGTTCTTC
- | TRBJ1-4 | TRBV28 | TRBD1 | CASSTPGTGLEKLFF | TGTGCCAGCAGCACTCCCGGGACAGGGCTTGAAAAACTGTTTTTT
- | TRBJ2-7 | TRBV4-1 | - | CASSQLFGETYEQYF | TGCGCCAGCAGCCAACTTTTCGGGGAAACCTACGAGCAGTACTTC
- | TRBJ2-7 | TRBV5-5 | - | CASSGTYEQYF | TGTGCCAGCAGCGGGACTTACGAGCAGTACTTC
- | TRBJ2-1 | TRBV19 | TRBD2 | CASRNGGGIVYNEQFF | TGTGCCAGTCGGAACGGCGGGGGTATAGTCTACAATGAGCAGTTCTTC
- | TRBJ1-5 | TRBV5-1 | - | CASSFDSNQPQHF | TGCGCCAGCAGCTTTGACAGTAATCAGCCCCAGCATTTT
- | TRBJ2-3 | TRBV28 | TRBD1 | CASSSGGAKDTQYF | TGTGCCAGCAGCTCAGGGGGCGCAAAAGATACGCAGTATTTT
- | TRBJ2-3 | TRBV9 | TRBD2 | CASSVARSSGSTDTQYF | TGTGCCAGCAGCGTAGCTAGATCTAGCGGGAGCACAGATACGCAGTATTTT
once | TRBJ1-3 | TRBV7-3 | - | CASSTQGDGNTIYF | TGTGCCAGCAGCACACAGGGAGATGGAAACACCATATATTTT
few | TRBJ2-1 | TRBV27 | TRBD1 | CASSLGQGGEQFF | TGTGCCAGCAGTTTGGGACAGGGAGGTGAGCAGTTCTTC
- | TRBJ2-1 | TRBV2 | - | CASLDHREDEQFF | TGTGCCAGCCTCGACCATAGAGAGGATGAGCAGTTCTTC
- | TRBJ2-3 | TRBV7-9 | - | CASSFSILDDMDTQYF | TGTGCCAGCAGCTTTTCCATCCTGGATGACATGGATACGCAGTATTTT